The 29 T cell receptor beta chains given below trace back to one sample, sequenced in a study of blood T cell repertoires in COVID-19 (dated by TCRdb to about 2020). To prepare the library, the immunoSEQ multiplex PCR assay was applied. The immuneACCESS repertoire file appears here via TCRdb, limited to in-frame rearrangements. These files lack a portion of the clones; in checked studies, under half of the deficit traces to unresolved V genes, and the cause of the others is not known. For this sample there are approximately 35,000 clones; about 90% appear just once. The ten largest account for approximately 9.8% of the sample. The sample consisted of peripheral blood. The source of these receptors is a human donor with active COVID-19. The donor label of this sample is uncertain.

This sequence joins TRBV7-2 and TRBJ2-1; 11 positions match TRBD2. CDR1 is SGHTA and CDR2 is FQGNSA in the germline V gene. The CDR3 is 16 residues long. The trim removed 5 bases at V and 6 bases at J, leaving 9 bases unmatched. The CDR3 sequence is CASSILAGESSNEQFF. Here the CDR3 DNA reads TGTGCCAGCAGCATACTAGCGGGGGAATCGAGCAATGAGCAGTTCTTC. The full variable domain, its missing parts supplied by reference TRBV7-2 and TRBJ2-1, is GAGVSQSPSNKVTEKGKDVELRCDPISGHTALYWYRQSLGQGLEFLIYFQGNSAPDKSGLPSDRFSAERTGGSVSTLTIQRTQQEDSAVYLCASSILAGESSNEQFFGPGTRLTVL.

V gene TRBV6-7 combines with J gene TRBJ1-5; 8 bases agree with TRBD1. TRBV6-7 is an open reading frame whose function is uncertain. This CDR3 has 18 amino acids. The J segment lost 0 bases and the V segment lost 2 bases, leaving 9 bases of the junction unmatched. The CDR3 nucleotides are TGTGCCAGCAGTTACCCGACAGGGGCCCTATATAGCAATCAGCCCCAGCATTTT. This sequence encodes CASSYPTGALYSNQPQHF.

The chain has TRBV7-6 and TRBJ1-3, with D possibly TRBD1 on 6 matching bases. The CDR3 is 17 amino acids. V was shortened by 2 bases and J by 0 bases, with 14 bases between the two germline ends. Germline V gene lookup returns CDR1 SGHVS and CDR2 FNYEAQ. This chain's CDR3 is CASSLITGQFSGNTIYF. The CDR3 DNA reads as TGTGCCAGCAGCTTAATAACCGGACAGTTCTCTGGAAACACCATATATTTT.

This clone was observed a single time. The CDR3 DNA reads TGTGCCAGCAGGGGAGGATGGTCGGGTCAGCCCCAGCATTTT. Protein sequence: CASRGGWSGQPQHF. The chain couples TRBV6-5 to TRBJ1-5; D call uncertain. The germline V and J ends were trimmed by 6 bases and 6 bases, with 15 bases remaining between them. This CDR3 is 14 amino acids long. CDR1 MNHEY and CDR2 SVGAGI come from the germline V gene.

J is TRBJ2-1 and V is TRBV11-2; 9 bases agree with TRBD2. This CDR3 is built from 16 residues. V was clipped by 0 bases and J by 7 bases; unmatched bases: 7. The germline V gene encodes CDR1 SGHAT and CDR2 FQNNGV. CDR3 sequence: CASSLDPSGGQNEQFF. The CDR3 DNA is TGTGCCAGCAGCTTAGATCCAAGCGGGGGGCAGAATGAGCAGTTCTTC. The whole variable domain, filled in from reference TRBV11-2 and TRBJ2-1, reads EAGVAQSPRYKIIEKRQSVAFWCNPISGHATLYWYQQILGQGPKLLIQFQNNGVVDDSQLPKDRFSAERLKGVDSTLKIQPAKLEDSAVYLCASSLDPSGGQNEQFFGPGTRLTVL.

V gene TRBV30 combines with J gene TRBJ2-2; D call uncertain. Looked up from germline, CDR1 is GTSNPN and CDR2 is SVGIG (reference sequence). Trimming took off 0 bases at V and 1 base at J, with 6 bases between the two ends. The CDR3 runs to 14 residues. CDR3 DNA sequence: TGTGCCTGGAGTGTATTAGTGAACACCGGGGAGCTGTTTTTT. Protein product: CAWSVLVNTGELFF.

The chain carries TRBV27 and TRBJ2-2, with TRBD2 as a possible D gene (6 bases). V lost 4 bases and J lost 0, with 9 bases in between. The CDR3 has 15 amino acids. CDR1 and CDR2 (germline): MNHEY, SMNVEV (reference sequence). The CDR3, as DNA: TGTGCCAGCAGTTATGCGGGATCGAACACCGGGGAGCTGTTTTTT. It yields the protein CASSYAGSNTGELFF.

The CDR3 coding sequence is TGTGCCAGCAGCTCCCTTCTCCAGGGGACGCGCGAAGCTTTCTTT. Protein sequence: CASSSLLQGTREAFF. V gene TRBV7-2 combines with J gene TRBJ1-1; TRBD1 is a possible D gene (6 bases). V gave up 4 bases and J gave up 8 bases, with 20 bases separating them. Germline V lookup: CDR1 SGHTA, CDR2 FQGNSA. The CDR3 length is 15 residues. The variable domain in full, completed from reference TRBV7-2 and TRBJ1-1, reads GAGVSQSPSNKVTEKGKDVELRCDPISGHTALYWYRQSLGQGLEFLIYFQGNSAPDKSGLPSDRFSAERTGGSVSTLTIQRTQQEDSAVYLCASSSLLQGTREAFFGQGTRLTVV.

The chain recombines TRBV7-9 with TRBJ1-3; D perhaps matches TRBD1 (6 bases). The length of the CDR3 is 13 residues. The V gene lost 5 bases and the J gene lost 11 bases, with 16 bases spanning the gap. Germline V gene lookup returns CDR1 SEHNR and CDR2 FQNEAQ (reference sequence). The CDR3 nucleotides read TGTGCCAGCAGCCAGGGGCCCCGGTGGGCCATATATTTT. It encodes CASSQGPRWAIYF.

This chain joins TRBV15 and TRBJ2-1; D is unresolved. V was shortened by 0 bases and J by 9 bases, with 6 bases between the two germline ends. Germline loops: CDR1 LNHNV, CDR2 YYDKDF (reference sequence). This CDR3 spans 12 amino acids. CDR3 bases: TGTGCCACCAGCAGAGATCTCGGTGAGCAGTTCTTC. Translating gives CATSRDLGEQFF.

This clone appeared a single time. The J gene is TRBJ1-3, the V gene TRBV24-1; D is unclear. V lost 1 base to trimming and J lost 1 base, with 10 bases between them. Germline CDR1 is KGHDR and CDR2 is SFDVKD. This CDR3 has 16 residues. CDR3 residues: CATSDFGSGSGNTIYF. The CDR3 DNA is TGTGCCACCAGTGATTTTGGGTCCGGGTCTGGAAACACCATATATTTT.

This clone was seen once. The gene calls are TRBV30 and TRBJ2-7; D possibly corresponds to TRBD1 (5 bases). The CDR3 runs to 10 residues. Germline V gene sequence: CDR1 GTSNPN, CDR2 SVGIG (reference sequence). With 5 bases removed from V and 5 bases from J, the gap between germline ends came to 7 bases. In DNA, the CDR3 is TGTGCCTGGGGCAGGGACGAGCAGTACTTC. This translates into CAWGRDEQYF.

The genes are TRBV19 and TRBJ2-1, with TRBD2 matching 7 bases. V was clipped by 6 bases and J by 6 bases; unmatched bases: 5. Looked up from germline, CDR1 is LNHDA and CDR2 is SQIVND (reference sequence). This CDR3 is 13 amino acids long. CDR3 coding DNA: TGTGCCAGTAGGATCTCGGGGGGCAATGAGCAGTTCTTC. This sequence encodes CASRISGGNEQFF.

The chain couples TRBV5-1 to TRBJ2-5; TRBD1 aligns across 7 bases. With 3 bases clipped from V and 4 bases from J, the junction kept 6 bases outside the gene matches. Per germline, CDR1 SGHRS and CDR2 YFSETQ. The CDR3 contains 14 residues. In DNA form, the CDR3 reads TGCGCCAGCAGCTCCCAGGGGGATAGAGAGACCCAGTACTTC. Translated, it gives CASSSQGDRETQYF.

The gene calls are TRBV6-5 and TRBJ1-5, with a possible D match to TRBD1 (5 bases). The CDR3 is 14 residues long. Germline lookup yields CDR1 MNHEY and CDR2 SVGAGI. Trimming left V 10 bases short and J 0 bases short, with 13 bases between. The CDR3 bases are TGTGCCACGGCGGGGGAGTATAGCAATCAGCCCCAGCATTTT. Encoded protein: CATAGEYSNQPQHF.

J is TRBJ1-5 and V is TRBV5-8; D gene uncertain. Trimming cost V 4 bases and J 7 bases, with 9 bases left between them. The length of the CDR3 is 12 residues. CDR1 is SGHTS, CDR2 YDEGEE, per germline. In DNA, the CDR3 is TGTGCCAGCAGCCCGACAAGGCAGCCCCAGCATTTT. Protein: CASSPTRQPQHF.

The V and J genes are TRBV6-2 or TRBV6-3 and TRBJ1-1; 7 bases align to TRBD1. The CDR3 length is 18 residues. The trim removed 2 bases at V and 4 bases at J, leaving 16 bases unmatched. Germline assignment: CDR1 MNHEY and CDR2 SVGEGT. CDR3 loop: CASSYLQAGGDWATEAFF. Here the CDR3 DNA reads TGTGCCAGCAGTTACCTGCAGGCAGGGGGAGATTGGGCCACTGAAGCTTTCTTT.

The chain carries TRBV4-1 and TRBJ1-4; 7 bases fit TRBD1. V gave up 0 bases and J gave up 4 bases; unmatched junction bases: 8. CDR3 length equals 17 residues. Germline CDR1 is MGHRA and CDR2 is YSYEKL. CDR3 protein: CASSQDPGQNFNEKLFF. CDR3 in DNA: TGCGCCAGCAGCCAAGATCCGGGACAGAACTTTAATGAAAAACTGTTTTTT.

V is TRBV15 and J is TRBJ2-3, with TRBD1 matching over 7 bases. The V segment lost 2 bases and the J segment 4 bases; nucleotides outside the gene matches: 6. The CDR3 has 15 amino acids. Looked up from germline, CDR1 is LNHNV and CDR2 is YYDKDF (reference sequence). CDR3 sequence reads: CATSRRQGVSDTQYF. The DNA for the CDR3 is TGTGCCACCAGCAGAAGACAGGGAGTCTCAGATACGCAGTATTTT.

The J gene is TRBJ2-1, the V gene TRBV6-5, with 8 positions matching TRBD2. From germline, CDR1 is MNHEY and CDR2 SVGAGI. This CDR3 has 14 residues. Germline trimming cut 2 bases from V and 10 bases from J; bases unmatched to any gene: 7. For the CDR3, the DNA is TGTGCCAGCAGTTACAGAAGCGGGAGTTGGGAGCAGTTCTTC. It is translated as CASSYRSGSWEQFF.

This chain joins TRBV11-3 and TRBJ1-1; tentatively, D is TRBD1 (5 bases). Germline CDR1 SGHNT, CDR2 YENEEA. Trimming removed 3 bases from V and 4 bases from J, with 9 bases in between. This CDR3 contains 13 residues. CDR3 DNA: TGTGCCAGCAGCTTGGAGGGGAGCACTGAAGCTTTCTTT. Amino acid sequence: CASSLEGSTEAFF.

This CDR3 reads CASSPAGNSYNEQFF. The CDR3 DNA is TGTGCCAGCAGCCCCGCAGGGAACTCCTACAATGAGCAGTTCTTC. This chain connects TRBV7-2 to TRBJ2-1; D is perhaps TRBD1 (5 bases). The V and J ends lost 5 bases and 0 bases respectively, with 11 bases between them. CDR1 is SGHTA and CDR2 is FQGNSA in the germline V gene. CDR3 length: 15 residues.

This chain connects TRBV11-2 to TRBJ2-1, with a possible D match to TRBD2 (5 bases). V lost 5 bases and J 7 bases, leaving 12 bases between the germline ends. The CDR3 totals 13 residues. The germline V gene encodes CDR1 SGHAT and CDR2 FQNNGV. CDR3 sequence: CASSRGYENEQFF. The CDR3 DNA reads TGTGCCAGCAGCCGGGGATATGAGAATGAGCAGTTCTTC.

J is TRBJ2-2 and V is TRBV18; a weak D match, TRBD2 (6 bases). This CDR3 spans 16 amino acids. The V gene's germline CDR1 is KGHSH and CDR2 LQKENI. The V end lost 1 base, the J end lost 1 base, and 10 bases lay between the germline ends. CDR3 nucleotides: TGTGCCAGCTCACCACTGAGGAGGGAGAACACCGGGGAGCTGTTTTTT. It encodes CASSPLRRENTGELFF.

The V call is TRBV5-4, the J call TRBJ1-2, with 10 bases fitting TRBD1. The V gene's germline CDR1 is SGHNT and CDR2 YYREEE (reference sequence). V was clipped by 0 bases and J by 7 bases; unmatched bases: 3. The CDR3 totals 14 residues. The chain's CDR3 is CASSLAGTGAGYTF. The CDR3 DNA is TGTGCCAGCAGCTTGGCCGGGACAGGGGCTGGCTACACCTTC.

The rearrangement uses TRBV2 and TRBJ1-3; 8 bases line up with TRBD1. The CDR3 is made up of 13 amino acids. J gave up 9 bases and V 6 bases, and 7 bases lay outside the gene matches. In germline, CDR1 is SNHLY, CDR2 FYNNEI. CDR3 amino acids: CASSEGQAATIYF. Here the CDR3 DNA reads TGTGCCAGCAGCGAGGGACAGGCGGCCACCATATATTTT.

V and J are TRBV7-2 and TRBJ2-1; perhaps TRBD1 as D (5 bases). CDR1 and CDR2 (germline): SGHTA, FQGNSA. Trimming removed 6 bases from V and 6 bases from J, with 18 bases in between. CDR3 size: 15 residues. The CDR3 loop reads CASRLAQGFGNEQFF. CDR3 bases: TGTGCCAGCAGACTGGCTCAGGGTTTCGGCAATGAGCAGTTCTTC.

This chain joins TRBV27 and TRBJ2-1, with D maybe TRBD1 (6 bases). Trimming left V 5 bases short and J 8 bases short, with 25 bases between. Per germline, CDR1 MNHEY and CDR2 SMNVEV (reference sequence). The CDR3 is made up of 17 amino acids. CDR3 loop: CASSLNKGDAPTHEQFF. The CDR3 DNA is TGTGCCAGCAGTCTGAACAAGGGGGACGCTCCTACCCATGAGCAGTTCTTC.

The rearrangement uses TRBV5-4 and TRBJ1-2; D call uncertain. CDR1 and CDR2 (germline): SGHNT, YYREEE (reference sequence). The V gene lost 2 bases and the J gene lost 4 bases, with 12 bases spanning the gap. The CDR3 sequence is 14 residues long. CDR3 loop: CASSFEREPYGYTF. The DNA of the CDR3 is TGTGCCAGCAGCTTTGAGAGGGAACCCTATGGCTACACCTTC.